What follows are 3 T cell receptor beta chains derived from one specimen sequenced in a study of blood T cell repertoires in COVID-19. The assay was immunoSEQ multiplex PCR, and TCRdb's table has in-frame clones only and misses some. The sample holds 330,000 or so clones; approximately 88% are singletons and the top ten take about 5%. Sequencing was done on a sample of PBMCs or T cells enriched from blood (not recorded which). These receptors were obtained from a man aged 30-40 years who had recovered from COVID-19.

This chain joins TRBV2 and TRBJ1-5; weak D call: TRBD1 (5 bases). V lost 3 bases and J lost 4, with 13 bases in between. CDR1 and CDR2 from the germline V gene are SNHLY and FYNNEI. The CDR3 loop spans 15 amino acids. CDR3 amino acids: CASSDRRGRNQPQHF. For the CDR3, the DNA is TGTGCCAGCAGTGATAGGAGGGGACGGAATCAGCCCCAGCATTTT.

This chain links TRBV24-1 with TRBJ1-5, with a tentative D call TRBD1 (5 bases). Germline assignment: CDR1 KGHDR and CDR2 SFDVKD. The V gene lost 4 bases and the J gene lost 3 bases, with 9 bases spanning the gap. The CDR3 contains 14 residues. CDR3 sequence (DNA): TGTGCCACCAGTGAAGGGGCCATCAATCAGCCCCAGCATTTT. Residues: CATSEGAINQPQHF.

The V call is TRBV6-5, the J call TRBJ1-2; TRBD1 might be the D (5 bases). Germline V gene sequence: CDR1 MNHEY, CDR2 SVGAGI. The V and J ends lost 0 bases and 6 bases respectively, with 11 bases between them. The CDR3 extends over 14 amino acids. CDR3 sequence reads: CASSYSLRGNGYTF. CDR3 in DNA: TGTGCCAGCAGTTACTCGTTGCGGGGGAATGGCTACACCTTC.